Listed below are T cell receptor beta chains from one sample, sequenced in a study of CD8 T cells in Susac syndrome. In TCRdb, the immunoSEQ multiplex PCR reads were re-called with MiXCR into one record per CDR3 protein. Counted here are over 300,000 distinct CDR3 sequences, around 92% occurring once; the ten biggest clones make up about 0.07%. Sequenced input: CD4+ T cells from PBMCs. These receptors were taken from a human donor with multiple sclerosis. CDR3s include the opening cysteine and the closing phenylalanine or tryptophan.

>TRBJ2-7|TRBV5-4
CASSLTPGEQYF
>TRBJ1-1|TRBV5-4
CASSLPGLITEAFF
>TRBJ2-1|TRBV20-1
CSAFRTEGNEQFF
>TRBJ2-1|TRBV15
CATSRAFRNEQFF
>TRBJ2-1|TRBV4-3
CASSQQLAGGPGEQFF
>TRBJ2-7|TRBV6-5
CASSWTGPSPYEQYF
>TRBJ2-7|TRBV14
CASSQVAGTEQYF
>TRBJ2-2|TRBV20-1
CSARGRGLAGGGQPGELFF
>TRBJ2-2|TRBV7-3
CASSDPMVAGSTGELFF
>TRBJ1-5|TRBV5-1
CASSLGPQGNQPQHF
>TRBJ2-3|TRBV24-1
CATRGRDTSFSTDTQYF
>TRBJ2-7|TRBV12-3/TRBV12-4
CASSLATDSEQYF
>TRBJ1-6|TRBV9
CASSQTGLNSPLHF
>TRBJ1-2|TRBV6-6
CASSRGQNYGYTF
>TRBJ2-3|TRBV19
CASSPTSSTDTQYF
>TRBJ2-5|TRBV6-2/TRBV6-3
CASTPGVGRERQETQYF
>TRBJ2-5|TRBV5-1
CASSDRAGETQYF
>TRBJ2-1|TRBV7-9
CASSPRRSSYNEQFF
>TRBJ1-1|TRBV29-1
CSVEVGGTGTEAFF
>TRBJ2-2|TRBV12-5
CASGLGQGNTGELFF
>TRBJ2-6|TRBV12-3/TRBV12-4
CASSLGGGLNPGANVLTF
>TRBJ2-1|TRBV4-1
CASSHDSDEQFF
>TRBJ2-3|TRBV13
CASSFPAATDTQYF
>TRBJ1-1|TRBV6-1
CASSVGENTEAFF
>TRBJ2-1|TRBV29-1
CSVVSIGLAGGEQFF
>TRBJ1-5|TRBV12-3/TRBV12-4
CASSLARIPDQPQHF
>TRBJ1-5|TRBV29-1
CSVGRDAEQPQHF
>TRBJ2-3|TRBV7-9
CANDQGVDTQYF
>TRBJ1-6|TRBV6-6
CASRYVGDSPLHF
>TRBJ2-3|TRBV12-3/TRBV12-4
CALGHVDTQYF
>TRBJ1-1|TRBV10-3
CAISELIGGNTEAFF
>TRBJ2-3|TRBV27
CASSLRYRVGDTQYF
>TRBJ2-5|TRBV12-3/TRBV12-4
CASSFYGGILAEETQYF
>TRBJ2-1|TRBV7-8
CASSILVGGEGEQFF
>TRBJ1-1|TRBV25-1
CASSDAGTGRTEAFF
>TRBJ2-7|TRBV10-3
CAIRSGGGEEQYF
>TRBJ1-5|TRBV2
CASMVRRGQPQHF
>TRBJ2-7|TRBV4-1
CASSQTSSYEQYF
>TRBJ1-2|TRBV6-5
CASSYSRGYGYTF
>TRBJ2-5|TRBV3-1
CASSQLTGLKYF
>TRBJ2-6|TRBV27
CASSLGRAGMVANVLTF
>TRBJ1-2|TRBV6-5
CASSYGGRTGQGYTF
>TRBJ1-2|TRBV23-1
CASIRGIAGYTF
>TRBJ2-1|TRBV20-1
CSARPGTAAYNEQFF
>TRBJ2-5|TRBV18
CASSPAIQETQYF
>TRBJ1-4|TRBV11-2
CASSLYVGGTNEKLFF
>TRBJ1-4|TRBV4-2
CASSQDPRWQVIGLATNEKLFF
>TRBJ1-2|TRBV20-1
CSAPLYAEGYTF
>TRBJ1-2|TRBV30
CAWSKGQGFTF
>TRBJ2-3|TRBV29-1
CSVESGGGADTQYF
>TRBJ2-7|TRBV4-1
CASSRATSASSYEQYF
>TRBJ2-3|TRBV29-1
CSVDLGWTDTQYF